The clone carrying this T cell receptor beta chain was counted once. This sample also contains other DNA sequences that code for the same CDR3. Generated by immunoSEQ multiplex PCR, the TCRdb table keeps only in-frame clones and is missing some. Of 200,000 to 300,000 clones in the sample, about 88% were seen once. This record comes from a study of blood T cell repertoires in COVID-19. Study as a whole: Both acute and convalescent COVID-19 samples were obtained from the United States, Italy and Spain.

Germline lookup yields CDR1 MDHEN and CDR2 SYDVKM. V lost 2 bases, J lost 6 bases, and 1 base stayed unmatched. The CDR3 runs 14 residues. The sequencing sample was made of peripheral blood. This rearrangement joins TRBV28 to TRBJ2-7, with TRBD2 matching over 13 bases. This clonotype originated in a woman aged 55-69 years with COVID-19, enrolled during active disease. The CDR3 DNA reads as TGTGCCAGCAGTTTAACTAGCGGGAGGGCCGAGCAGTACTTC. Translation gives CASSLTSGRAEQYF.